Below, 11 T cell receptor beta chains from the same sample are listed, as sequenced in a study of blood T cell repertoires in COVID-19. Sequencing was performed with immunoSEQ multiplex PCR; in TCRdb, only in-frame clones are kept and a portion is missing. The data contain roughly 180,000 clones, 80% of them singletons. Sample: PBMCs or T cells enriched from blood (not recorded which). The receptors were gathered from a man aged 55-75 years who had been exposed to COVID-19.

The V call is TRBV19, the J call TRBJ1-5, with D tentatively TRBD1 (6 bases). The V gene lost 1 base and the J gene lost 0 bases, with 13 bases spanning the gap. Germline CDR1 and CDR2: LNHDA and SQIVND (reference sequence). CDR3 size: 17 residues. CDR3 coding DNA: TGTGCCAGTAGTATAGGGGGGCCAGGGATTAGCAATCAGCCCCAGCATTTT. It is translated as CASSIGGPGISNQPQHF.

The CDR3 region has the DNA TGTGCCAGCAGTTCCAACACAGGGGGTTATCAGCCCCAGCATTTT. Protein product: CASSSNTGGYQPQHF. This rearrangement joins TRBV27 to TRBJ1-5, with TRBD1 matching over 8 bases. The CDR3 runs to 15 residues. The trim removed 4 bases at V and 5 bases at J, leaving 7 bases unmatched. CDR1 and CDR2 (germline): MNHEY, SMNVEV (reference sequence).

About this clone itself: This CDR3 is missing its conserved last phenylalanine or tryptophan, likely due to a read error. It is unclear where the CDR3 begins or ends on the DNA, so no DNA is shown, and the CDR3 is as TCRdb lists it. The V gene is TRBV11-2, the J gene TRBJ2-3; the listed D gene, TRBD1, was not tested against the DNA. The CDR3 length equals 13 residues, ends included. Looked up from germline, CDR1 is SGHAT and CDR2 is FQNNGV. The CDR3 here is CASSLGQGLTPPL.

J is TRBJ1-1 and V is TRBV18; a possible D gene is TRBD1 (5 bases). The CDR3 loop spans 14 amino acids. V lost 2 bases and J 4 bases, leaving 11 bases between the germline ends. Per the germline V gene, CDR1 is KGHSH and CDR2 is LQKENI. The CDR3 region has the DNA TGTGCCAGCTCACCAGGGACTGATAGCACTGAAGCTTTCTTT. It encodes CASSPGTDSTEAFF.

This clone is a singleton in its sample. CDR3 protein: CASSSRRQNTQYF. DNA for the CDR3: TGTGCCAGCAGCTCCCGAAGACAGAATACGCAGTATTTT. The rearrangement joins TRBV9 to TRBJ2-3; TRBD1 is a possible D gene (5 bases). Germline V gives CDR1 SGDLS, CDR2 YYNGEE. V gave up 4 bases and J gave up 7 bases, with 13 bases separating them. This CDR3 contains 13 residues.

V and J are TRBV5-6 and TRBJ2-7, with 7 bases fitting TRBD1. The germline V gene encodes CDR1 SGHDT and CDR2 YYEEEE. The CDR3 length is 16 residues. V gave up 0 bases and J gave up 2 bases; unmatched junction bases: 8. The CDR3 DNA follows: TGTGCCAGCAGCTTGGGGGTCGCGACAGGGACCTACGAGCAGTACTTC. It codes for CASSLGVATGTYEQYF.

As to this clone: Germline and junction disagree at one end, which may indicate a read error. This same CDR3 is encoded by further DNA sequences in the sample. The V gene is TRBV19, the J gene TRBJ1-4; 9 nucleotides match TRBD1. CDR1 and CDR2 (germline): LNHDA, SQIVND (reference sequence). CDR3 length equals 15 residues. The CDR3 DNA follows: TGTGCTAGTAGCGCGGGGACAGGGTTAGGTGAAAAACTGTTTTTT. Its translation: CASSAGTGLGEKLFF.

This chain uses TRBV19 with TRBJ2-1, with 10 bases aligning to TRBD1. Losses at the gene ends were 9 bases for V and 5 bases for J; bases not matched to a gene: 10. The CDR3 extends over 15 amino acids. Germline loops: CDR1 LNHDA, CDR2 SQIVND (reference sequence). CDR3 DNA sequence: TGTGCCAGCCAGCGTCCCGGGACAGGGGACAATGAGCAGTTCTTC. This translates into CASQRPGTGDNEQFF.

The rearrangement uses TRBV19 and TRBJ2-3; 10 bases are shared with TRBD1. This CDR3 has 17 amino acids. Germline trimming cut 8 bases from V and 0 bases from J; bases unmatched to any gene: 11. From germline, CDR1 is LNHDA and CDR2 SQIVND (reference sequence). The CDR3 protein is CASRRQGATTSTDTQYF. The DNA for the CDR3 is TGTGCCAGTCGACGACAGGGGGCAACAACTAGCACAGATACGCAGTATTTT.

The chain carries TRBV11-2 and TRBJ2-3; 12 nucleotides line up with TRBD2. Germline V gene lookup returns CDR1 SGHAT and CDR2 FQNNGV. This CDR3 is built from 15 residues. Trimming took 2 bases from V and 6 from J; bases not matched to a gene: 3. Written as DNA, the CDR3 is TGTGCCAGCAGCTTATTGACTAGCGGGAGTGATACGCAGTATTTT. Protein: CASSLLTSGSDTQYF.

The chain has TRBV5-1 and TRBJ1-1; D is possibly TRBD1 (5 bases). The CDR3 has 12 amino acids. CDR1 and CDR2 (germline): SGHRS, YFSETQ. The V gene lost 4 bases and the J gene lost 6 bases, with 10 bases spanning the gap. The CDR3 DNA follows: TGCGCCAGCAGCCGGGACTGGTCTGAAGCTTTCTTT. Protein: CASSRDWSEAFF.